The 2 T cell receptor beta chains below all came from one sample that was sequenced in a study. TCRdb processed the 5' RACE reads anew with MiXCR; each CDR3 protein has one entry. The table records about 54,000 distinct CDR3 sequences, roughly 18% of them present only once. Input material: naive CD4+ T cells sorted from blood. The subset here: naive CD4+ T cells, CD4+CD45RA+CD25-. The receptors were gathered from a female donor with breast cancer.

To note about this clonotype: Given the absence of the conserved phenylalanine or tryptophan at the CDR3 end, a read error is likely. The chain couples TRBV4-3 to TRBJ1-6, with no clear D. V was pared by 0 bases and J by 0 bases, with 9 bases between. Looked up from germline, CDR1 is LGHNA and CDR2 is YSLEER. The CDR3 contains 17 residues. For the CDR3, the DNA is TGCGCCAGCAGCCAAGATTTCGGGAGCTCCTATAATTCACCCCTCCACCTT. It is translated as CASSQDFGSSYNSPLHL.

The J gene is TRBJ1-2, the V gene TRBV7-2, with D perhaps matching TRBD1 (5 bases). Germline assignment: CDR1 SGHTA and CDR2 FQGNSA. The CDR3 extends over 15 amino acids. V was pared by 0 bases and J by 0 bases, with 8 bases between. In DNA form, the CDR3 reads TGTGCCAGCAGCTTAGCGACAGATCCTAACTATGGCTACACCTTC. Its protein is CASSLATDPNYGYTF.